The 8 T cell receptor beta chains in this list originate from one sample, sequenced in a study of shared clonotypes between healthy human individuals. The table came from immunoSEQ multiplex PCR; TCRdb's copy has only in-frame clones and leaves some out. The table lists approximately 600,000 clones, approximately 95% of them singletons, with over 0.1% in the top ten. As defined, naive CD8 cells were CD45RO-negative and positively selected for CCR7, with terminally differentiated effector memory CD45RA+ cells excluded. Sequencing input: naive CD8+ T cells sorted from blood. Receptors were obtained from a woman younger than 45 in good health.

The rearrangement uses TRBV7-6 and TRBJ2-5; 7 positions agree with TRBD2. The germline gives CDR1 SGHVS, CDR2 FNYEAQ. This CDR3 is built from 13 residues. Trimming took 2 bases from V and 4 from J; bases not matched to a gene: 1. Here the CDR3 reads CASSLRLAETQYF. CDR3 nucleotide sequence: TGTGCCAGCAGCTTACGACTAGCAGAGACCCAGTACTTC.

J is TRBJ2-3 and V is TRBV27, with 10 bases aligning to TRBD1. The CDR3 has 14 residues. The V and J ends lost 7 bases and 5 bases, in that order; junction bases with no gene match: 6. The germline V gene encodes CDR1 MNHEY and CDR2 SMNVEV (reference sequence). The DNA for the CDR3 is TGTGCCAGCACGGGGACAGGGGCGTTAGATACGCAGTATTTT. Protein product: CASTGTGALDTQYF.

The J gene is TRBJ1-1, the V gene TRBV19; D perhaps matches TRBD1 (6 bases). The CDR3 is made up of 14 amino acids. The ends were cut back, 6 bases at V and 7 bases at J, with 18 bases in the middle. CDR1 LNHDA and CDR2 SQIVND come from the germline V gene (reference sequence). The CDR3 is CASRTQSKGVEAFF. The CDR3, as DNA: TGTGCCAGTAGGACACAGTCTAAGGGGGTTGAAGCTTTCTTT. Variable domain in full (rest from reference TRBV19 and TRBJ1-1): DGGITQSPKYLFRKEGQNVTLSCEQNLNHDAMYWYRQDPGQGLRLIYYSQIVNDFQKGDIAEGYSVSREKKESFPLTVTSAQKNPTAFYLCASRTQSKGVEAFFGQGTRLTVV.

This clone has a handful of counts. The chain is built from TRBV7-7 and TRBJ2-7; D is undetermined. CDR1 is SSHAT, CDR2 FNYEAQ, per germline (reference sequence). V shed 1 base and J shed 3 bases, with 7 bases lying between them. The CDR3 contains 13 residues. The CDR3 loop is CASSLGTLYEQYF. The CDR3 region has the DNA TGTGCCAGCAGCTTAGGTACTCTCTACGAGCAGTACTTC.

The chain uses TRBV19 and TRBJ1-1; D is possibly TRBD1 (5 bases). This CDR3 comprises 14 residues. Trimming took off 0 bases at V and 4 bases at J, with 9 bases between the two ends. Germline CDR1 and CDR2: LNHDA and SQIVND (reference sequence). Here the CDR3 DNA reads TGTGCCAGTAGTATAGATAAGGGGTTCACTGAAGCTTTCTTT. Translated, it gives CASSIDKGFTEAFF.

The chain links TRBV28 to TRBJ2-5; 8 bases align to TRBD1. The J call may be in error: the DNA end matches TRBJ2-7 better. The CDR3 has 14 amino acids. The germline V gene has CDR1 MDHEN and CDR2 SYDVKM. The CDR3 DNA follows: TGTGCCAGCAGCCGGGACAGGACAAACTACGAGCAGTACTTC. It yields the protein CASSRDRTNYEQYF.

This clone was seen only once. The CDR3 nucleotides are TGTGCCAGCAGCTTAGGACAGGGCTCGTATAGCAATCAGCCCCAGCATTTT. Translation gives CASSLGQGSYSNQPQHF. The chain links TRBV7-2 to TRBJ1-5; 7 bases are a match to TRBD1. The CDR3 totals 17 residues. Germline V gene lookup returns CDR1 SGHTA and CDR2 FQGNSA. V lost 1 base and J lost 0; bases outside the gene matches: 6.

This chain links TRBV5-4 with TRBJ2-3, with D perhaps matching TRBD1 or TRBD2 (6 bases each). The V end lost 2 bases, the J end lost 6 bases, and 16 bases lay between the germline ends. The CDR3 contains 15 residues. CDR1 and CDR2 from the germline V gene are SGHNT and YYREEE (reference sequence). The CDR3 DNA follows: TGTGCCAGCAGCTTCCGGCTCGGGGGCCCGGATACGCAGTATTTT. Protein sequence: CASSFRLGGPDTQYF.